These 19 T cell receptor beta chains originate from one sample sequenced in a study of CD8 T cells in Susac syndrome (dated by TCRdb to the late 2010s). The library was made by the immunoSEQ multiplex PCR assay. RNA was extracted using the RNeasy kit, and about 0.45 to 1 ug of the RNA was reverse transcribed with random hexamers. TCRdb ran its own pipeline on the public reads, namely fastp trimming at Q25 and MiXCR clone calling, and kept in-frame beta chains. Every distinct CDR3 protein forms one entry, paired with its most common genes and DNA. This sample gives some 180,000 distinct CDR3 sequences in total; 93% of them show up just once. 0.1% to 0.12% of the sample is taken by the ten largest. The sample consisted of CD4+ T cells from PBMCs. The receptors stem from a human donor in good health.

V usage is TRBV5-6 and J usage is TRBJ2-3, with 10 nucleotides matching TRBD2. Per germline, CDR1 SGHDT and CDR2 YYEEEE. The CDR3 runs to 20 residues. Trimming took 1 base from V and 2 from J; bases not matched to a gene: 16. CDR3 protein: CASSLSRLAGATEDTDTQYF. The CDR3 DNA reads TGTGCCAGCAGCTTGAGCCGGCTAGCGGGGGCCACCGAAGACACAGATACGCAGTATTTT.

The rearrangement links TRBV4-1 to TRBJ1-4, with D unclear. Between the trimmed V and J ends, which lost 4 bases and 7 bases, there was a span of 10 bases. The CDR3 has 13 residues. From germline, CDR1 is MGHRA and CDR2 YSYEKL. The CDR3 sequence: CASSPAQSEKLFF. In DNA form, the CDR3 reads TGCGCCAGCAGCCCCGCCCAAAGTGAAAAACTGTTTTTT.

The chain joins TRBV5-6 to TRBJ1-5; a weak D match, TRBD1 (6 bases). Germline V gives CDR1 SGHDT, CDR2 YYEEEE. V lost 8 bases and J 1 base, leaving 16 bases between the germline ends. The CDR3 is made up of 15 amino acids. CDR3 amino acids: CASAGRGMSNQPQHF. The CDR3 DNA sequence: TGTGCCAGTGCCGGGAGGGGGATGAGCAATCAGCCCCAGCATTTT.

This sequence joins TRBV29-1 and TRBJ2-3; D is perhaps TRBD1 or TRBD2 (5 bases each). Per germline, CDR1 SQVTM and CDR2 ANQGSEA. The germline V and J ends were trimmed by 2 bases and 6 bases, with 15 bases remaining between them. The CDR3 runs to 14 residues. CDR3 nucleotides: TGCAGCGTTGAACTGGGCGCCGGGGCGGATACGCAGTATTTT. Translating it yields CSVELGAGADTQYF.

The chain uses TRBV7-2 and TRBJ2-1; D uncertain. The V end lost 5 bases, the J end lost 0 bases, and 14 bases lay between the germline ends. The germline V gene has CDR1 SGHTA and CDR2 FQGNSA. This CDR3 comprises 16 residues. The CDR3 coding sequence is TGTGCCAGCAGCACCCGGAAGGGCAGCTCCTACAATGAGCAGTTCTTC. It specifies CASSTRKGSSYNEQFF.

This rearrangement joins TRBV6-1 to TRBJ2-3, with D unclear. With 8 bases removed from V and 2 bases from J, the gap between germline ends came to 11 bases. In germline, CDR1 is MNHNS, CDR2 SASEGT. The CDR3 consists of 13 residues. The CDR3, as DNA: TGTGCCAGCCACGACGTGGCCACAGATACGCAGTATTTT. Translated: CASHDVATDTQYF.

The chain couples TRBV9 to TRBJ1-6; 7 bases align to TRBD1. This CDR3 spans 16 amino acids. V shed 2 bases, J shed 2 bases, and the junction held 4 bases outside the gene matches. The germline CDR1 and CDR2 sequences are SGDLS and YYNGEE. The CDR3 nucleotides read TGTGCCAGCAGCGTGACAGGGAACCCCTATAATTCACCCCTCCACTTT. It is translated as CASSVTGNPYNSPLHF.

The chain uses TRBV5-6 and TRBJ2-3; TRBD2 matches at 11 bases. Germline V gene lookup returns CDR1 SGHDT and CDR2 YYEEEE. After removal of 2 bases from V and 2 bases from J, the junction contained 7 bases not matched to a gene. This CDR3 contains 17 residues. CDR3 in DNA: TGTGCCAGCAGCTTTTTTCGACTAGCGGGGATCACAGATACGCAGTATTTT. It yields the protein CASSFFRLAGITDTQYF.

V usage is TRBV2 and J usage is TRBJ2-7; no definite D call. Trimming cost V 8 bases and J 6 bases, with 11 bases left between them. In germline, CDR1 is SNHLY, CDR2 FYNNEI. The CDR3 extends over 11 amino acids. This CDR3 reads CASAIGLEQYV. As DNA, the CDR3 is TGTGCCAGCGCGATAGGTCTCGAGCAGTACGTC.

Only one count was recorded for this clonotype. The CDR3 coding sequence is TGTGCCTGGAGTGAGGGGGGAAAGCAAGAGACCCAGTACTTC. It is translated as CAWSEGGKQETQYF. The chain employs TRBV30 and TRBJ2-5, with D perhaps being TRBD1 or TRBD2 (6 bases each). Germline CDR1 GTSNPN, CDR2 SVGIG (reference sequence). Trimming stripped 1 base from V and 2 bases from J, with 11 bases between. CDR3 length equals 14 residues.

The V call is TRBV7-9, the J call TRBJ1-2; possible D gene TRBD1, 5 bases. The CDR3 length is 17 residues. CDR1 and CDR2 (germline): SEHNR, FQNEAQ (reference sequence). V lost 4 bases and J lost 3, with 21 bases in between. Here the CDR3 reads CASSSRSPARVDYGYTF. The CDR3 nucleotides read TGTGCCAGCAGCTCGCGATCCCCGGCCAGGGTGGACTATGGCTACACCTTC.

This clonotype appeared a few times. This sequence joins TRBV6-5 and TRBJ1-5, with 8 bases identical to TRBD1. This CDR3 is built from 13 residues. Trimming removed 6 bases from V and 4 bases from J; junction bases left unmatched: 2. Germline loops: CDR1 MNHEY, CDR2 SVGAGI. The CDR3 sequence: CASRRQGNQPQHF. CDR3 sequence (DNA): TGTGCCAGCAGGCGACAGGGGAATCAGCCCCAGCATTTT.

This chain links TRBV19 with TRBJ1-5, with TRBD1 matching over 9 bases. The CDR3 contains 15 residues. CDR1 and CDR2 from the germline V gene are LNHDA and SQIVND (reference sequence). J was trimmed by 6 bases and V by 1 base; bases with no gene match: 4. The CDR3 nucleotides are TGTGCCAGTAGTATAGGGGGACAGGGCCGTCAGCCCCAGCATTTT. Residues: CASSIGGQGRQPQHF.

This clonotype was seen a single time. The V and J genes are TRBV3-1 and TRBJ1-1; 7 bases map to TRBD1. The CDR3 covers 16 residues. Germline CDR1 and CDR2: LGHDT and YNNKEL (reference sequence). V was pared by 0 bases and J by 1 base, with 5 bases of the junction left unmatched. The CDR3: CASSQDRDRPNTEAFF. The DNA for the CDR3 is TGTGCCAGCAGCCAAGATCGGGACAGACCGAACACTGAAGCTTTCTTT.

The table lists this clonotype with a count of one. The V gene is TRBV6-5, the J gene TRBJ2-7; D gene unclear. The germline CDR1 and CDR2 sequences are MNHEY and SVGAGI. With 0 bases removed from V and 2 bases from J, the gap between germline ends came to 11 bases. The CDR3 loop spans 15 amino acids. CDR3 sequence: CASSYSVPPTYEQYF. The DNA for the CDR3 is TGTGCCAGCAGTTACTCGGTGCCGCCGACCTACGAGCAGTACTTC.

This sequence joins TRBV6-1 and TRBJ1-2; D unresolved. The germline gives CDR1 MNHNS, CDR2 SASEGT. V gave up 6 bases and J gave up 8 bases, with 25 bases separating them. The CDR3 length is 16 residues. Here the CDR3 reads CASSPSWREGARGYTF. CDR3 bases: TGTGCCAGCAGCCCCTCTTGGAGGGAGGGCGCGCGGGGCTACACCTTC.

This clonotype has only one observation. This chain links TRBV7-2 with TRBJ2-7; no definite D call. The germline V gene encodes CDR1 SGHTA and CDR2 FQGNSA. Trimming took off 1 base at V and 5 bases at J, with 9 bases between the two ends. The CDR3 is 13 amino acids. The CDR3 loop is CASSLETTNEQYV. The CDR3 DNA follows: TGTGCCAGCAGCTTAGAGACAACCAACGAGCAGTACGTC.

Here the CDR3 reads CASSPDRRYGYTF. The CDR3 region has the DNA TGTGCCAGCAGCCCGGACAGGAGATATGGCTACACCTTC. The V and J genes are TRBV7-8 and TRBJ1-2; 7 nucleotides line up with TRBD1. V lost 5 bases, J lost 5 bases, and 5 bases stayed unmatched. The CDR3 is made up of 13 amino acids. Germline V gives CDR1 SGHVS, CDR2 FQNEAQ.

The V and J genes are TRBV5-1 and TRBJ2-7, with 8 bases lining up with TRBD1. The CDR3 covers 15 residues. Germline V gene lookup returns CDR1 SGHRS and CDR2 YFSETQ. The J segment lost 0 bases and the V segment lost 3 bases, leaving 5 bases of the junction unmatched. DNA of the CDR3: TGCGCCAGCAGCTCCCGGACAGGGAGCTCCTACGAGCAGTACTTC. Its protein is CASSSRTGSSYEQYF.